This T cell receptor beta chain is drawn from a study of cytotoxic CD8 clonotypes in ibrutinib-treated CLL. With 6 bases clipped from V and 10 bases from J, the junction kept 7 bases outside the gene matches. The CDR3 loop spans 14 amino acids. Per germline, CDR1 SGHTA and CDR2 FQGTGA. The intended depth for sequencing was 1 in 200,000 to 1 in 1 million T cells. Assay: immunoSEQ multiplex PCR; the TCRdb copy retains only in-frame clones and omits some. The table lists around 70,000 clones, less than 95% of them singletons. The TCR comes from a human donor with chronic lymphocytic leukemia. The J gene is TRBJ2-5, the V gene TRBV7-3; the match to TRBD2 covers 14 bases. The specimen was PBMCs, collected after 12 months of ibrutinib treatment. Written as DNA, the CDR3 is TGTGCCAGCAGTCGACTAGCGGGAGGGAGAGACCAGTACTTC. This codes for CASSRLAGGRDQYF.